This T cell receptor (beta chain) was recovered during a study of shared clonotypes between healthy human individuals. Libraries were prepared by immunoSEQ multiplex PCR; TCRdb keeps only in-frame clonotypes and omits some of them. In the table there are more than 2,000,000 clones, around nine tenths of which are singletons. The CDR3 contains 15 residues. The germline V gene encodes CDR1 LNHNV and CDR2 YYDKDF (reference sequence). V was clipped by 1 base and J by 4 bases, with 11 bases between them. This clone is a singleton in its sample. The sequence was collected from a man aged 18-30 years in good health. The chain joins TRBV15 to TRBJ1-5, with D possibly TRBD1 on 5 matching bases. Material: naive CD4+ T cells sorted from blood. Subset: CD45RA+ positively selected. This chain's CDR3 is CATSRGVQDNQPQHF. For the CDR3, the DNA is TGTGCCACCAGCAGAGGTGTACAGGATAATCAGCCCCAGCATTTT. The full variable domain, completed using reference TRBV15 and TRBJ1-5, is DAMVIQNPRYQVTQFGKPVTLSCSQTLNHNVMYWYQQKSSQAPKLLFHYYDKDFNNEADTPDNFQSRRPNTSFCFLDIRSPGLGDTAMYLCATSRGVQDNQPQHFGDGTRLSIL.